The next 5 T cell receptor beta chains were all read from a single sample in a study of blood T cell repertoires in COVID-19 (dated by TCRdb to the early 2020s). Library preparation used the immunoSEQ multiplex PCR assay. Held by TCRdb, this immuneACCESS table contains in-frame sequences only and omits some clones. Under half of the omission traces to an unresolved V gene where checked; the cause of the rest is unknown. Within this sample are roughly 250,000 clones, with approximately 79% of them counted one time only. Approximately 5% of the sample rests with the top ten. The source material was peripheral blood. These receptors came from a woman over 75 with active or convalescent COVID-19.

DNA of the CDR3: TGTGCCAGCAGTTCTAAACCGGGACAGGGAGATGAAAAACTGTTTTTT. This translates into CASSSKPGQGDEKLFF. The chain uses TRBV11-2 and TRBJ1-4; 9 positions match TRBD1. The ends lost 6 bases at V and 6 bases at J; junction bases unmatched: 11. Germline V CDR1 and CDR2: SGHAT, FQNNGV. CDR3 size: 16 residues. The full variable domain, completed using reference TRBV11-2 and TRBJ1-4, is EAGVAQSPRYKIIEKRQSVAFWCNPISGHATLYWYQQILGQGPKLLIQFQNNGVVDDSQLPKDRFSAERLKGVDSTLKIQPAKLEDSAVYLCASSSKPGQGDEKLFFGSGTQLSVL.

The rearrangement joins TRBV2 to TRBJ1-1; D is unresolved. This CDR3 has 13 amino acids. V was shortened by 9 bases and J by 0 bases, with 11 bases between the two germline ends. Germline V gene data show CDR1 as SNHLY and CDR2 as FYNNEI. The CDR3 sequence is CASARSLNTEAFF. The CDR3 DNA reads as TGTGCCAGTGCCCGGTCCTTGAACACTGAAGCTTTCTTT.

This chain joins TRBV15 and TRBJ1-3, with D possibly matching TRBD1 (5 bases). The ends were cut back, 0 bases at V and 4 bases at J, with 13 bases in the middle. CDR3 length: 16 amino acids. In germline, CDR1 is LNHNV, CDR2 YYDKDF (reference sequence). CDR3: CATSRDRGTWGNTIYF. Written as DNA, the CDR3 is TGTGCCACCAGCAGAGACCGGGGGACCTGGGGAAACACCATATATTTT. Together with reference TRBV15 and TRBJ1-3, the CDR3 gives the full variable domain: DAMVIQNPRYQVTQFGKPVTLSCSQTLNHNVMYWYQQKSSQAPKLLFHYYDKDFNNEADTPDNFQSRRPNTSFCFLDIRSPGLGDTAMYLCATSRDRGTWGNTIYFGEGSWLTVV.

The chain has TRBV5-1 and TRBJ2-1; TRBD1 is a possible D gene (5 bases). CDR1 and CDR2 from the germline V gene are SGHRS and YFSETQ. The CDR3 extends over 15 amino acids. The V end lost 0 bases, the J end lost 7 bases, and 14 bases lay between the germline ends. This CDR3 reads CASSLVQDSRNEQFF. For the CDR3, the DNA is TGCGCCAGCAGCTTGGTACAGGATAGTAGGAATGAGCAGTTCTTC.

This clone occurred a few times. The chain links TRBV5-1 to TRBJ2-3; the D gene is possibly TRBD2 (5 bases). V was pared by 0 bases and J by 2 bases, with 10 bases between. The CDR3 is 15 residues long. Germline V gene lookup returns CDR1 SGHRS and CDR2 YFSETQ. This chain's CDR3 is CASSLALDYTDTQYF. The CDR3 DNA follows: TGCGCCAGCAGCTTGGCCCTTGACTACACAGATACGCAGTATTTT. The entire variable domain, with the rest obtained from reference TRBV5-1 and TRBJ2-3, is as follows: KAGVTQTPRYLIKTRGQQVTLSCSPISGHRSVSWYQQTPGQGLQFLFEYFSETQRNKGNFPGRFSGRQFSNSRSEMNVSTLELGDSALYLCASSLALDYTDTQYFGPGTRLTVL.